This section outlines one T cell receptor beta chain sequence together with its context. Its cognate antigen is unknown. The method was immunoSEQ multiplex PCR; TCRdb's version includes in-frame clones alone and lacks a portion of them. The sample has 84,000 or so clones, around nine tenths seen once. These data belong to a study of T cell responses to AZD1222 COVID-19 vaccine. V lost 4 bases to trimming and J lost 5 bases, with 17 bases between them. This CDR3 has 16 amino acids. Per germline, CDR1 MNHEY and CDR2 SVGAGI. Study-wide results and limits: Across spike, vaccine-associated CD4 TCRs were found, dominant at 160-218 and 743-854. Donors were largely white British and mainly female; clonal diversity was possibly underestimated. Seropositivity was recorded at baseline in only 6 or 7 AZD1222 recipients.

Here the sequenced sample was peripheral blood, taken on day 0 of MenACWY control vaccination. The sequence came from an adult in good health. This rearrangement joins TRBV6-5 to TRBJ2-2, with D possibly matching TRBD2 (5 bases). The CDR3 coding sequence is TGTGCCAGCAGTTTTCACACCCGAGGGAATACCGGGGAGCTGTTTTTT. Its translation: CASSFHTRGNTGELFF.